The 32 T cell receptor beta chains reported below all come from one sample, sequenced in a study of T cell repertoires in cytomegalovirus infection. TCRdb processed the reads anew with MiXCR; each CDR3 protein has one entry. The repertoire holds approximately 500,000 distinct CDR3 sequences, about 15% seen once, with 20% to 30% in the top ten. Sequencing was carried out using CD8+ T cells from PBMCs. The receptors come from a human donor in good health (CMV status not recorded). Some clones in this sample may be carry-over from other donors' samples.

The CDR3 sequence: CASTPTGTISGANVLTF. CDR3 nucleotide sequence: TGCGCCAGCACACCAACAGGAACGATCTCTGGGGCCAACGTCCTGACTTTC. The gene calls are TRBV5-1 and TRBJ2-6; D is possibly TRBD1 (5 bases). Trimming shortened V by 6 bases and J by 0 bases, and 16 bases separated the two germline ends. Germline V gene sequence: CDR1 SGHRS, CDR2 YFSETQ. There are 17 residues in the CDR3.

The chain carries TRBV6-6 and TRBJ1-2; 9 nucleotides align to TRBD1. Losses at the gene ends were 2 bases for V and 6 bases for J; bases not matched to a gene: 4. From germline, CDR1 is MNHNY and CDR2 SVGAGI (reference sequence). This CDR3 has 14 amino acids. In nucleotides, the CDR3 is TGTGCCAGCAGTTACGGGGACAGGGTGGATGGCTACACCTTC. It specifies CASSYGDRVDGYTF.

This clonotype was seen repeatedly, ten times or more. The rearrangement uses TRBV4-1 and TRBJ2-5; 9 bases match TRBD1. The CDR3 loop spans 15 amino acids. The ends lost 3 bases at V and 5 bases at J; junction bases unmatched: 7. Germline V CDR1 and CDR2: MGHRA, YSYEKL. The DNA of the CDR3 is TGCGCCAGCAGCCATAGGACAGGGGCGTCGGAGACCCAGTACTTC. Its protein is CASSHRTGASETQYF.

The V gene is TRBV7-3, the J gene TRBJ1-1, with D possibly being TRBD1 (6 bases). Between the trimmed V and J ends, which lost 5 bases and 6 bases, there was a span of 16 bases. Germline loops: CDR1 SGHTA, CDR2 FQGTGA. The CDR3 runs 14 residues. The CDR3 loop is CASSPSDSFSEAFF. The CDR3 coding sequence is TGTGCCAGCAGCCCATCGGACAGTTTCTCTGAAGCTTTCTTT.

Here the CDR3 DNA reads TGTGCCAGTAGTATAGGAGGGTATCCCGGGGAGCTGTTTTTT. Encoded protein: CASSIGGYPGELFF. The rearrangement joins TRBV19 to TRBJ2-2; weak D call: TRBD2 (5 bases). With 1 base removed from V and 6 bases from J, the gap between germline ends came to 9 bases. Germline-derived CDR1 and CDR2 are LNHDA and SQIVND (reference sequence). The CDR3 consists of 14 residues.

This clonotype has only a few counts. The chain carries TRBV29-1 and TRBJ2-1; 11 nucleotides line up with TRBD2. The CDR3 runs 15 residues. V lost 0 bases to trimming and J lost 8 bases; unmatched junction nucleotides: 6. Germline V gene lookup returns CDR1 SQVTM and CDR2 ANQGSEA. As DNA, the CDR3 is TGCAGCGTTGAAGATAAGACTAGCGGGATGTATGAGCAGTTCTTC. Protein sequence: CSVEDKTSGMYEQFF.

The chain links TRBV9 to TRBJ2-2; TRBD2 aligns across 9 bases. In germline, CDR1 is SGDLS, CDR2 YYNGEE. The CDR3 extends over 15 amino acids. V was clipped by 3 bases and J by 5 bases; unmatched bases: 5. This chain's CDR3 is CASSADSGGTGELFF. CDR3 coding DNA: TGTGCCAGCAGCGCCGATAGCGGGGGAACCGGGGAGCTGTTTTTT.

Concerning this clonotype itself: As the CDR3 is not closed by the conserved phenylalanine or tryptophan, this likely results from a read error. In nucleotides, the CDR3 is TGTGCCAGCATGGGACTACACTACAATGAGCAGTTCTTA. Translating it yields CASMGLHYNEQFL. The rearrangement joins TRBV6-8 to TRBJ2-1; 7 bases map to TRBD2. V dropped 7 bases and J dropped 3; count of bases not matched to a gene: 3. The CDR3 is 13 residues long. Germline V gives CDR1 MNHGY, CDR2 SAAAGT.

The chain employs TRBV27 and TRBJ1-6; tentatively, D is TRBD1 (6 bases). V lost 6 bases, J lost 1 base, and 22 bases lay in between. The CDR3 has 19 amino acids. The germline V gene encodes CDR1 MNHEY and CDR2 SMNVEV (reference sequence). Written as DNA, the CDR3 is TGTGCCAGCAGGGGTAGGGGAAAGGACAGCCTTTCCTATAATTCACCCCTCCACTTT. It translates to CASRGRGKDSLSYNSPLHF.

CDR3 bases: TGCAGTGCTCCGGCGCTAGCGGGAGGCTCCGGGGACAAGCAGTACTTC. It yields the protein CSAPALAGGSGDKQYF. The V and J genes are TRBV20-1 and TRBJ2-7; 11 nucleotides match TRBD2. Germline lookup yields CDR1 DFQATT and CDR2 SNEGSKA (reference sequence). The V and J ends lost 5 bases and 8 bases, in that order; junction bases with no gene match: 17. This CDR3 comprises 16 residues.

The rearrangement uses TRBV2 and TRBJ2-5, with no clear D. The ends were cut back, 11 bases at V and 5 bases at J, with 12 bases in the middle. CDR1 and CDR2 (germline): SNHLY, FYNNEI. The CDR3 has 11 amino acids. In DNA form, the CDR3 reads TGTGCCTCACTGGGCTGGGAGACCCAGTACTTC. Translated, it gives CASLGWETQYF.

There are many counts of this clonotype. The chain is built from TRBV7-8 and TRBJ2-7; D gene unclear. Trimming took off 4 bases at V and 1 base at J, with 20 bases between the two ends. Germline V gene lookup returns CDR1 SGHVS and CDR2 FQNEAQ. The CDR3 extends over 17 amino acids. The CDR3 region is CASSSRGLPAVSYEQYF. For the CDR3, the DNA is TGTGCCAGCAGCTCCCGAGGATTACCCGCAGTGTCCTACGAGCAGTACTTC.

The chain has TRBV29-1 and TRBJ2-2; tentatively, D is TRBD1 (6 bases). The V end lost 3 bases, the J end lost 7 bases, and 18 bases lay between the germline ends. CDR1 SQVTM and CDR2 ANQGSEA come from the germline V gene. This CDR3 is 15 amino acids long. The CDR3 DNA is TGCAGCGTTGATCAGGGGAGAGGGAAGGACGGGGAGCTGTTTTTT. Translation: CSVDQGRGKDGELFF.

This clonotype came up many times. The V and J genes are TRBV7-3 and TRBJ2-1; tentatively, D is TRBD2 (5 bases). The CDR3 spans 15 residues. Trimming left V 5 bases short and J 5 bases short, with 16 bases between. CDR1 SGHTA and CDR2 FQGTGA come from the germline V gene. DNA of the CDR3: TGTGCCAGCAGCCCAAATCGGGCAGCGGACAATGAGCAGTTCTTC. This codes for CASSPNRAADNEQFF.

The J gene is TRBJ1-1, the V gene TRBV20-1; no firm D call. Trimming took off 6 bases at V and 13 bases at J, with 9 bases between the two ends. Germline values: CDR1 DFQATT, CDR2 SNEGSKA (reference sequence). The CDR3 covers 8 residues. The CDR3 DNA is TGCAGTGCCAACCCCTTTTTCTTT. This gives the protein CSANPFFF.

There are a few counts of this clonotype. The rearrangement links TRBV28 to TRBJ2-7; 11 nucleotides match TRBD2. CDR1 MDHEN and CDR2 SYDVKM come from the germline V gene. The CDR3 is 16 residues long. V shed 2 bases, J shed 3 bases, and the junction held 6 bases outside the gene matches. CDR3 region: CASSLPPTSGIYEQYF. For the CDR3, the DNA is TGTGCCAGCAGTTTACCCCCGACTAGCGGGATCTACGAGCAGTACTTC.

This clonotype has a count of ten or more. The chain couples TRBV7-9 to TRBJ1-5, with D hard to call. The CDR3 is made up of 14 amino acids. CDR1 and CDR2 from the germline V gene are SEHNR and FQNEAQ (reference sequence). Trimming stripped 5 bases from V and 9 bases from J, with 17 bases between. The CDR3 reads CASSDGRADLPQHF. CDR3 bases: TGTGCCAGCAGCGACGGCAGAGCTGACCTGCCCCAGCATTTT. The full variable domain, in which reference TRBV7-9 and TRBJ1-5 provide the parts outside the CDR3, is DTGVSQNPRHKITKRGQNVTFRCDPISEHNRLYWYRQTLGQGPEFLTYFQNEAQLEKSRLLSDRFSAERPKGSFSTLEIQRTEQGDSAMYLCASSDGRADLPQHFGDGTRLSIL.

The CDR3 loop reads CASSQEGSTVREQFF. DNA of the CDR3: TGCGCCAGCAGCCAAGAGGGGTCCACCGTCAGAGAGCAGTTCTTC. V is TRBV4-1 and J is TRBJ2-1; D not certain. The ends were cut back, 0 bases at V and 10 bases at J, with 16 bases in the middle. The germline V gene has CDR1 MGHRA and CDR2 YSYEKL. The CDR3 spans 15 residues.

This clonotype was detected ten times or more. The rearrangement joins TRBV7-9 to TRBJ2-5, with TRBD1 matching 8 bases. V gave up 7 bases and J gave up 3 bases; unmatched junction bases: 16. Looked up from germline, CDR1 is SEHNR and CDR2 is FQNEAQ (reference sequence). The CDR3 sequence is 17 residues long. The CDR3 DNA reads TGTGCCAGCACAGAAGGTCTGCGACAGGGGTTCAAAGAGACCCAGTACTTC. This gives the protein CASTEGLRQGFKETQYF.

In the case of this clonotype: With a much larger clone just one base away, this may be a read error. The chain is built from TRBV4-3 and TRBJ2-7; D not certain. CDR1 LGHNA and CDR2 YSLEER come from the germline V gene. The CDR3 contains 15 residues. The V end lost 0 bases, the J end lost 4 bases, and 13 bases lay between the germline ends. The DNA for the CDR3 is TGCGCCAGCAGCCAAGATAATGTTAATAGATACGAGCAGTACTTC. This translates into CASSQDNVNRYEQYF.

The chain links TRBV6-5 to TRBJ2-1; 7 bases match TRBD2. This CDR3 comprises 15 residues. The ends lost 0 bases at V and 7 bases at J; junction bases unmatched: 6. The germline V gene encodes CDR1 MNHEY and CDR2 SVGAGI. The CDR3 protein is CASSYSSSGINEQFF. DNA for the CDR3: TGTGCCAGCAGTTACTCGTCCAGCGGGATAAATGAGCAGTTCTTC.

This sequence joins TRBV27 and TRBJ1-1, with a tentative D call TRBD1 (5 bases). This CDR3 region has 14 residues. Germline loops: CDR1 MNHEY, CDR2 SMNVEV (reference sequence). Trimming shortened V by 6 bases and J by 7 bases, and 18 bases separated the two germline ends. The CDR3 spells CASRPPWGGHEAFF. In nucleotides, the CDR3 is TGTGCCAGCAGGCCGCCCTGGGGCGGACATGAAGCTTTCTTT.

With respect to this clonotype: One end of the junction varies from germline; a read error may be responsible. The rearrangement uses TRBV7-9 and TRBJ1-3, with D possibly matching TRBD1 (6 bases). The CDR3 is made up of 13 amino acids. The germline CDR1 and CDR2 sequences are SEHNR and FQNEAQ (reference sequence). This CDR3 reads CASSLVDDRRADF. Here the CDR3 DNA reads TGTGCCAGCAGCTTAGTCGACGACAGGAGGGCGGATTTT. The variable domain in full, completed from reference TRBV7-9 and TRBJ1-3, reads DTGVSQNPRHKITKRGQNVTFRCDPISEHNRLYWYRQTLGQGPEFLTYFQNEAQLEKSRLLSDRFSAERPKGSFSTLEIQRTEQGDSAMYLCASSLVDDRRADFGEGSWLTVV.

This clonotype was seen at least ten times. This chain connects TRBV29-1 to TRBJ2-7; no definite D call. The CDR3 consists of 11 residues. Germline V gives CDR1 SQVTM, CDR2 ANQGSEA. V was pared by 1 base and J by 1 base, with 2 bases between. The chain's CDR3 is CSVEVSYEQYF. CDR3 DNA: TGCAGCGTTGAAGTGTCCTACGAGCAGTACTTC.

In the case of this clonotype: Sequence at one end of the junction differs from germline and may be a read error. This chain uses TRBV25-1 with TRBJ1-6; no firm D call. Germline V gene lookup returns CDR1 MGHDK and CDR2 SYGVNS. The CDR3 is made up of 11 amino acids. The CDR3 is CASREFVTLQF. The CDR3 DNA reads TGTGCCAGCAGAGAGTTCGTAACCCTCCAATTT.

The table lists this clonotype with many counts. The J gene is TRBJ1-2, the V gene TRBV7-9, with 8 bases fitting TRBD1. The CDR3 length is 17 residues. The V gene end was trimmed by 1 base and the J gene end by 2 bases; junction bases not matched to a gene: 9. Germline CDR1 is SEHNR and CDR2 is FQNEAQ (reference sequence). CDR3 nucleotides: TGTGCCAGCAGCTTAGGGATGGACAGGGCCGGCAACTATGGCTACACCTTC. It translates to CASSLGMDRAGNYGYTF.

This clonotype was detected only a few times. The V call is TRBV7-9, the J call TRBJ2-7; tentative D call: TRBD2 (7 bases). The CDR3 contains 12 residues. Germline V gives CDR1 SEHNR, CDR2 FQNEAQ (reference sequence). The V end lost 5 bases, the J end lost 6 bases, and 11 bases lay between the germline ends. CDR3 sequence: CASSRGGGEQYF. Written as DNA, the CDR3 is TGTGCCAGCAGCCGGGGAGGGGGCGAGCAGTACTTC.

The rearrangement uses TRBV12-3 or TRBV12-4 and TRBJ1-5; TRBD1 matches at 9 bases. V lost 5 bases to trimming and J lost 9 bases; unmatched junction nucleotides: 11. The CDR3 spans 15 residues. CDR3 sequence: CASSHTGGRFTPQHF. DNA of the CDR3: TGTGCCAGCAGTCACACAGGGGGCAGGTTTACGCCCCAGCATTTT.

The chain has TRBV3-1 and TRBJ1-1; D unclear. Germline V gives CDR1 LGHDT, CDR2 YNNKEL (reference sequence). Between the trimmed V and J ends, which lost 0 bases and 3 bases, there was a span of 11 bases. The CDR3 is made up of 15 amino acids. This CDR3 is CASSQDGGGDTEAFF. The CDR3 DNA sequence: TGTGCCAGCAGCCAAGACGGTGGCGGGGACACTGAAGCTTTCTTT.

This clonotype came up many times. The genes are TRBV19 and TRBJ2-6, with 9 bases matching TRBD1. The CDR3 loop spans 17 amino acids. The V and J ends lost 6 bases and 0 bases, in that order; junction bases with no gene match: 6. Looked up from germline, CDR1 is LNHDA and CDR2 is SQIVND (reference sequence). The CDR3 DNA is TGTGCCAGTAGAGGGGGACAGGGACCCTCTGGGGCCAACGTCCTGACTTTC. This encodes CASRGGQGPSGANVLTF.

V and J are TRBV7-9 and TRBJ2-1; D is undetermined. Germline CDR1 is SEHNR and CDR2 is FQNEAQ (reference sequence). V dropped 6 bases and J dropped 10 bases, with 10 bases sitting between them. The CDR3 has 11 residues. The CDR3 sequence: CASSPNGEQFF. The CDR3 DNA reads TGTGCCAGCAGTCCTAACGGGGAGCAGTTCTTC.

The sample holds many counts of this clonotype. The chain couples TRBV14 to TRBJ2-7; D not resolved. The CDR3 sequence is 12 residues long. CDR1 is SGHDN and CDR2 is FVKESK in the germline V gene. The ends were cut back, 4 bases at V and 0 bases at J, with 4 bases in the middle. The CDR3 here is CASSPTSYEQYF. CDR3 in DNA: TGTGCCAGCAGCCCCACCTCCTACGAGCAGTACTTC.